The 17 T cell receptor beta chains reported below all come from one sample, sequenced in a study of regulatory T cells in long-lasting Graves disease. Construction of TCR beta libraries relied on iRepertoire HTBI primers and on Arm-PCR targeting CDR3 regions. MiXCR was run by TCRdb on the multiplex PCR reads, yielding one entry per CDR3 protein. The repertoire holds some 490,000 distinct CDR3 sequences, about 11% seen once, with roughly 9.3% in the top ten. Time point of the sample: newly diagnosed GD, antithyroid drugs for less than 3 months. From RNA extracted from PBMCs, the TCR library was made. The same data also contributed to another study, on T cells in Graves' hyperthyroidism and ophthalmopathy.

The specimen comprised peripheral blood mononuclear cells (PBMCs), sampled at new diagnosis, from a patient treated with antithyroid drugs. These TCRs come from a young woman with Graves disease.

In this sample, this clonotype turned up many times. The rearrangement links TRBV3-1 to TRBJ1-1; D uncertain. The V end was cut by 0 bases, the J end by 8 bases, with 10 bases between. The CDR3 length is 13 residues. Germline loops: CDR1 LGHDT, CDR2 YNNKEL (reference sequence). The CDR3 protein is CASSQDQKEEAFF. The CDR3 region has the DNA TGTGCCAGCAGCCAAGATCAAAAGGAGGAAGCTTTCTTT.

For this clonotype: It differs at one base from a far larger clone, so likely a read error. The gene calls are TRBV12-3 or TRBV12-4 and TRBJ2-1, with 10 bases lining up with TRBD1. The CDR3 runs to 14 residues. CDR3 DNA: TGTGCCAGCGCCCGGGACAGGGGTATCCATGAGCAGCTCTTC. Translating it yields CASARDRGIHEQLF.

Ten or more counts support this clonotype. The rearrangement links TRBV14 to TRBJ1-1; D unresolved. Germline V lookup: CDR1 SGHDN, CDR2 FVKESK. V dropped 0 bases and J dropped 5 bases, with 16 bases sitting between them. The CDR3 covers 16 residues. Here the CDR3 DNA reads TGTGCCAGCAGCCAAGATGAACGGTCAGTAGTGACTGAAGCTTTCTTT. This codes for CASSQDERSVVTEAFF.

The V gene is TRBV19, the J gene TRBJ1-5; D unresolved. The V and J ends lost 3 bases and 2 bases respectively, with 17 bases between them. The CDR3 is made up of 17 amino acids. Germline values: CDR1 LNHDA, CDR2 SQIVND (reference sequence). CDR3 region: CASSIFYTLVGNQPQHF. DNA for the CDR3: TGTGCCAGTAGTATCTTTTATACACTCGTGGGCAATCAGCCCCAGCATTTT.

This clonotype was detected ten times or more. The rearrangement joins TRBV11-2 to TRBJ2-7; D is undetermined. This CDR3 contains 15 residues. CDR1 and CDR2 from the germline V gene are SGHAT and FQNNGV. With 1 base removed from V and 0 bases from J, the gap between germline ends came to 10 bases. The CDR3 protein is CASSLGLIPSYEQYF. CDR3 coding DNA: TGTGCCAGCAGCTTAGGCCTCATCCCCTCCTACGAGCAGTACTTC.

The CDR3 here is CASIRGQGAVGAEAFF. For the CDR3, the DNA is TGTGCCAGCATAAGGGGACAGGGGGCGGTTGGCGCTGAAGCTTTCTTT. This sequence joins TRBV6-1 and TRBJ1-1, with 12 positions matching TRBD1. Germline CDR1 is MNHNS and CDR2 is SASEGT. The CDR3 sequence is 16 residues long. With V trimmed by 7 bases and J by 6 bases, 12 bases remained unmatched.

This clonotype was found many times. The chain recombines TRBV5-1 with TRBJ2-5; 11 bases agree with TRBD2. CDR1 is SGHRS, CDR2 YFSETQ, per germline. V was pared by 1 base and J by 0 bases, with 5 bases of the junction left unmatched. The CDR3 loop spans 17 amino acids. The CDR3 nucleotides are TGCGCCAGCAGCTTGTCTCCTAGCGGGAGGTACCAAGAGACCCAGTACTTC. Its protein product is CASSLSPSGRYQETQYF.

With regard to this clonotype: The junction departs from germline at one end; a sequencing error may be responsible. This sequence joins TRBV4-1 and TRBJ2-1; 10 bases fit TRBD2. This CDR3 region has 14 residues. Germline CDR1 MGHRA, CDR2 YSYEKL. The CDR3 DNA follows: TGCGCCAGCAGCCAAGAGCCCCAAGGTAGCGGGAGGATCTTC. Amino acid sequence: CASSQEPQGSGRIF.

This clonotype showed up many times. The chain carries TRBV28 and TRBJ1-5; no firm D call. V gave up 0 bases and J gave up 1 base, with 13 bases separating them. Germline V gene lookup returns CDR1 MDHEN and CDR2 SYDVKM. The CDR3 extends over 17 amino acids. This CDR3 is CASSLWKFVSSNQPQHF. The CDR3 coding sequence is TGTGCCAGCAGTTTATGGAAATTCGTGTCGAGCAATCAGCCCCAGCATTTT.

This chain connects TRBV7-8 to TRBJ2-5; D is perhaps TRBD2 (5 bases). CDR1 is SGHVS and CDR2 is FQNEAQ in the germline V gene. The CDR3 length is 15 residues. V gave up 1 base and J gave up 0 bases, with 9 bases separating them. The chain's CDR3 is CASSLGRAHQETQYF. Here the CDR3 DNA reads TGTGCCAGCAGCTTAGGGCGGGCCCACCAAGAGACCCAGTACTTC.

This clonotype has ten or more counts. This chain uses TRBV20-1 with TRBJ2-3; 13 bases line up with TRBD2. The CDR3 extends over 16 amino acids. Looked up from germline, CDR1 is DFQATT and CDR2 is SNEGSKA (reference sequence). With V trimmed by 2 bases and J by 8 bases, 10 bases remained unmatched. CDR3 in amino acids: CSARPRTSGSVGTQYF. The CDR3 DNA follows: TGCAGTGCTAGACCCCGGACTAGCGGGAGTGTGGGTACGCAGTATTTT.

This clonotype occurred many times. V gene TRBV28 combines with J gene TRBJ2-1; D not certain. The CDR3 length is 12 residues. The germline CDR1 and CDR2 sequences are MDHEN and SYDVKM. Trimming took off 3 bases at V and 10 bases at J, with 10 bases between the two ends. The CDR3 region is CASSFMRGEQFF. The CDR3 nucleotides read TGTGCCAGCAGTTTTATGCGTGGGGAGCAGTTCTTC.

Note on this clonotype: A read error is possible here, since a much larger clone lies one base away. The V and J genes are TRBV5-1 and TRBJ2-7; 9 positions agree with TRBD1. The trim removed 2 bases at V and 4 bases at J, leaving 13 bases unmatched. Germline V gene lookup returns CDR1 SGHRS and CDR2 YFSETQ. This CDR3 is 17 amino acids long. The CDR3: CASSFLFQDRGKYEQYF. CDR3 bases: TGCGCCAGCAGCTTCCTATTCCAAGACAGGGGGAAATACGAGCAGTACTTC.

The V call is TRBV20-1, the J call TRBJ1-2; no clear D gene. CDR1 is DFQATT, CDR2 SNEGSKA, per germline (reference sequence). Trimming removed 4 bases from V and 8 bases from J, with 8 bases in between. This CDR3 has 10 amino acids. The CDR3 loop reads CSATYRGYTF. The CDR3 DNA is TGCAGTGCTACCTATCGAGGCTACACCTTC.

This clonotype was picked up a small number of times. This chain connects TRBV20-1 to TRBJ2-7, with 7 bases lining up with TRBD1. The CDR3 is 14 residues long. Looked up from germline, CDR1 is DFQATT and CDR2 is SNEGSKA (reference sequence). With V trimmed by 2 bases and J by 0 bases, 4 bases remained unmatched. The CDR3 DNA reads as TGCAGTGCTAGACAAACAGGGGCCTCCTACGAGCAGTACTTC. It translates to CSARQTGASYEQYF.

This clonotype showed up many times. The chain is built from TRBV6-1 and TRBJ1-2; possible D gene TRBD1, 6 bases. Per the germline V gene, CDR1 is MNHNS and CDR2 is SASEGT. The CDR3 contains 15 residues. V was shortened by 7 bases and J by 2 bases, with 17 bases between the two germline ends. The CDR3 is CASKGQPKMNYGYTF. In DNA form, the CDR3 reads TGTGCCAGCAAAGGACAGCCGAAAATGAACTATGGCTACACCTTC.

The V and J genes are TRBV19 and TRBJ2-4; 9 bases are a match to TRBD2. Germline trimming cut 4 bases from V and 4 bases from J; bases unmatched to any gene: 5. The germline V gene encodes CDR1 LNHDA and CDR2 SQIVND (reference sequence). The CDR3 length is 15 residues. As DNA, the CDR3 is TGTGCCAGTAGTACCGCCGGACTAGCGAAAAACATTCAGTACTTC. Translating it yields CASSTAGLAKNIQYF.